These 17 T cell receptor beta chains were sequenced from one sample in a study of blood T cell repertoires in COVID-19. The method was immunoSEQ multiplex PCR; TCRdb's version includes in-frame clones alone and lacks a portion of them. Of around 460,000 clones listed, 70% to 90% are singletons. Sequenced: peripheral blood. The receptor set was obtained from a young man with COVID-19, enrolled during active disease.

V gene TRBV9 combines with J gene TRBJ1-5; D uncertain. From germline, CDR1 is SGDLS and CDR2 YYNGEE. CDR3 length: 14 residues. The germline V and J ends were trimmed by 4 bases and 3 bases, with 11 bases remaining between them. The CDR3 DNA reads TGTGCCAGCAGCCTTGGCCCCGACAATCAGCCCCAGCATTTT. Amino acid sequence: CASSLGPDNQPQHF.

This clone has only one observation. The chain combines TRBV5-1 with TRBJ2-1; 9 nucleotides align to TRBD1. There are 15 residues in the CDR3. Germline CDR1 reads SGHRS; CDR2 reads YFSETQ. The junction had 4 bases not matched to a gene; V was cut back by 2 bases and J by 4 bases. CDR3 bases: TGCGCCAGCAGCTTTACCGGGACAGGGTACAATGAGCAGTTCTTC. This sequence encodes CASSFTGTGYNEQFF.

The chain couples TRBV6-6 to TRBJ2-7; no clear D. CDR1 MNHNY and CDR2 SVGAGI come from the germline V gene (reference sequence). The CDR3 sequence is 14 residues long. V dropped 0 bases and J dropped 4 bases, with 10 bases sitting between them. The CDR3 spells CASSYSGELYEQYF. For the CDR3, the DNA is TGTGCCAGCAGTTACTCCGGTGAACTATACGAGCAGTACTTC.

V usage is TRBV2 and J usage is TRBJ2-5; D possibly corresponds to TRBD2 (7 bases). The CDR3 sequence is 18 residues long. Per germline, CDR1 SNHLY and CDR2 FYNNEI. V was trimmed by 0 bases and J by 5 bases, leaving 22 bases between them. CDR3 sequence (DNA): TGTGCCAGCAGTGAAGCTAAGTCCCGGGGGGCCCTCCGGGAGACCCAGTACTTC. This encodes CASSEAKSRGALRETQYF.

This chain connects TRBV5-1 to TRBJ1-5; tentatively, D is TRBD1 (5 bases). From germline, CDR1 is SGHRS and CDR2 YFSETQ. This CDR3 is built from 14 residues. Between the trimmed V and J ends, which lost 0 bases and 4 bases, there was a span of 8 bases. The chain's CDR3 is CASSLDRGNQPQHF. Here the CDR3 DNA reads TGCGCCAGCAGCTTGGATCGGGGGAATCAGCCCCAGCATTTT.

This clone occurred a few times. V usage is TRBV10-1 and J usage is TRBJ1-1; 8 nucleotides agree with TRBD1. Germline assignment: CDR1 WNHNN and CDR2 SYGVQD (reference sequence). J was trimmed by 6 bases and V by 6 bases; bases with no gene match: 6. This CDR3 has 13 residues. The CDR3 DNA is TGCGCCAGCAGGGCAGGGGGCAGCGCTGAAGCTTTCTTT. Amino acids: CASRAGGSAEAFF.

The chain links TRBV13 to TRBJ2-5; 10 nucleotides match TRBD2. The V gene's germline CDR1 is PRHDT and CDR2 FYEKMQ (reference sequence). V lost 1 base to trimming and J lost 6 bases; unmatched junction nucleotides: 8. The CDR3 loop spans 16 amino acids. CDR3 nucleotide sequence: TGTGCCAGCAGCTTAGCATCGCCTAGCGGGAGCAAGACCCAGTACTTC. Its protein is CASSLASPSGSKTQYF. The full variable domain, with the rest looked up from reference TRBV13 and TRBJ2-5, is AAGVIQSPRHLIKEKRETATLKCYPIPRHDTVYWYQQGPGQDPQFLISFYEKMQSDKGSIPDRFSAQQFSDYHSELNMSSLELGDSALYFCASSLASPSGSKTQYFGPGTRLLVL.

This clone was picked up a small number of times. The J gene is TRBJ2-7, the V gene TRBV4-1; the D is unclear. Germline V gene data show CDR1 as MGHRA and CDR2 as YSYEKL. CDR3 size: 16 residues. V lost 0 bases to trimming and J lost 0 bases, with 12 bases between them. The CDR3 DNA sequence: TGCGCCAGCAGCCAAGATAGCTTTCCAAGCTCCTACGAGCAGTACTTC. Protein: CASSQDSFPSSYEQYF.

The rearrangement uses TRBV11-3 and TRBJ2-7; D uncertain. Trimming cost V 2 bases and J 3 bases, with 11 bases left between them. This CDR3 has 14 residues. Germline values: CDR1 SGHNT, CDR2 YENEEA. CDR3 loop: CASSLSAESYEQYF. The CDR3 bases are TGTGCCAGCAGCTTAAGCGCAGAGAGCTACGAGCAGTACTTC.

The chain joins TRBV5-1 to TRBJ2-2; TRBD2 agrees at 7 bases. Germline values: CDR1 SGHRS, CDR2 YFSETQ. The CDR3 consists of 18 residues. V dropped 4 bases and J dropped 10; count of bases not matched to a gene: 22. The CDR3 sequence is CASSGVAGERFSRVELFF. In DNA, the CDR3 is TGCGCCAGCAGCGGGGTGGCGGGAGAGCGATTCTCGCGGGTGGAGCTGTTTTTT.

This sequence joins TRBV24-1 and TRBJ2-2; D might be TRBD1 (6 bases). This CDR3 comprises 15 residues. Deletions cut 6 bases from V and 5 bases from J, with 15 bases between. CDR1 is KGHDR and CDR2 is SFDVKD in the germline V gene. The CDR3 loop reads CATSSRHRATGELFF. The CDR3 DNA reads TGTGCCACCAGTTCCCGACACAGGGCTACCGGGGAGCTGTTTTTT.

The rearrangement joins TRBV10-2 to TRBJ2-1; TRBD2 matches 10 bases. CDR3 length equals 19 residues. V was clipped by 6 bases and J by 4 bases; unmatched bases: 18. Germline V gene sequence: CDR1 WSHSY, CDR2 SAAADI. Here the CDR3 DNA reads TGCGCCAGCAGAGACGGATTACTCTATATAGCGGGGGGTTACAATGAGCAGTTCTTC. Its translation: CASRDGLLYIAGGYNEQFF.

This clone was observed a single time. The chain couples TRBV11-2 to TRBJ2-3; 11 positions match TRBD2. Germline V gene lookup returns CDR1 SGHAT and CDR2 FQNNGV. V lost 5 bases and J lost 3; bases outside the gene matches: 10. The CDR3 is 17 residues long. Here the CDR3 reads CASSPTYSGGATDTQYF. In nucleotides, the CDR3 is TGTGCCAGCAGCCCGACCTATAGCGGGGGGGCAACAGATACGCAGTATTTT.

The chain employs TRBV19 and TRBJ2-7, with 8 bases lining up with TRBD2. This CDR3 contains 13 residues. V trimming: 9 bases; J trimming: 3 bases; junction bases outside the gene matches: 7. Germline CDR1 and CDR2: LNHDA and SQIVND (reference sequence). CDR3 residues: CASRGGVFYEQYF. CDR3 in DNA: TGTGCCAGCCGGGGGGGAGTCTTCTACGAGCAGTACTTC.

The V gene is TRBV5-4, the J gene TRBJ1-5, with D unclear. Germline CDR1 SGHNT, CDR2 YYREEE (reference sequence). The CDR3 extends over 14 amino acids. Trimming cost V 1 base and J 0 bases, with 5 bases left between them. The CDR3 nucleotides read TGTGCCAGCAGCTTGCAGAATAGCAATCAGCCCCAGCATTTT. Encoded protein: CASSLQNSNQPQHF.

The chain recombines TRBV25-1 with TRBJ1-2; D call uncertain. Trimming stripped 8 bases from V and 8 bases from J, with 18 bases between. This CDR3 comprises 13 residues. From germline, CDR1 is MGHDK and CDR2 SYGVNS. CDR3 DNA: TGTGCCAGCTCCCTAGGCGGGGTAGGGGGCTACACCTTC. It encodes CASSLGGVGGYTF.

This clone was observed once. This rearrangement joins TRBV3-1 (or the pseudogene TRBV3-2) to TRBJ1-5; D remains ambiguous. In germline, CDR1 is LGHDT, CDR2 YNNKEL (reference sequence). Trimming pared 6 bases from V and 9 bases from J, leaving 6 bases between. The CDR3 has 10 residues. The CDR3 loop reads CASRAGPQHF. The CDR3 DNA follows: TGTGCCAGCAGAGCCGGGCCCCAGCATTTT.